This TCR beta chain was captured by sequencing in a study of regulatory T cells in long-lasting Graves disease. Study findings and constraints: Graves' patients with persistent disease showed TCR diversity lower than patients newly diagnosed.

The trim removed 5 bases at V and 4 bases at J, leaving 16 bases unmatched. The CDR3 spans 16 residues. From germline, CDR1 is DFQATT and CDR2 SNEGSKA (reference sequence). Details on this clonotype: The target antigen is unknown.

In building TCR beta libraries, iRepertoire HTBI primers were used together with Arm-PCR of CDR3 regions. MiXCR, run by TCRdb on the multiplex PCR reads, gives a single entry per CDR3 protein. The sample yields some 490,000 distinct CDR3 sequences, about 11% seen once. Specified time point: newly diagnosed GD, antithyroid drugs for less than 3 months. Extracted RNA from PBMCs served as the source of the TCR library. These data were also filed under a second study, of T cells in Graves' hyperthyroidism and ophthalmopathy. That source reports: It was uncontrolled infection, other autoimmune disease, pregnancy or lactation that excluded patients. An initial round of RT-PCR targeting the TCR CDR3 relied on the HTBI primer set.

The material sequenced was peripheral blood mononuclear cells (PBMCs), taken at new diagnosis, from a patient treated with antithyroid drugs. J is TRBJ1-1 and V is TRBV20-1, with 7 bases that match TRBD1. This sequence was found in a woman aged 25 to 39 with Graves disease. This CDR3 is CSAQERGRVGATEAFF. The CDR3 DNA reads TGCAGTGCTCAGGAGAGGGGGCGCGTGGGGGCCACTGAAGCTTTCTTT.